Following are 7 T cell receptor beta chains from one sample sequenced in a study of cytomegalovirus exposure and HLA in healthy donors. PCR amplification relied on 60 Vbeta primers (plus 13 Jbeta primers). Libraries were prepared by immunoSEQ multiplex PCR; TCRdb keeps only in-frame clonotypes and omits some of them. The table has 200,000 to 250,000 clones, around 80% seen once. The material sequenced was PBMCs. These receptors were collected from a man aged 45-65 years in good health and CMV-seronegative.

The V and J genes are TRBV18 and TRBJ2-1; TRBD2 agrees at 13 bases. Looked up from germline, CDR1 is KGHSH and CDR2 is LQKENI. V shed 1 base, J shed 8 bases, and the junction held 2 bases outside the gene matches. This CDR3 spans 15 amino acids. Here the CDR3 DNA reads TGTGCCAGCTCACCACGGACTAGCGGGAGTTATGAGCAGTTCTTC. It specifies CASSPRTSGSYEQFF.

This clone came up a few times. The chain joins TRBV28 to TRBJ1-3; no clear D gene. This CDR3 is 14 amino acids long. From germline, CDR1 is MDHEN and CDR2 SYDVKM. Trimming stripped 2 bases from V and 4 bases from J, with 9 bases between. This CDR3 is CASSLRVPGNTIYF. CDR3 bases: TGTGCCAGCAGTTTACGGGTTCCCGGAAACACCATATATTTT.

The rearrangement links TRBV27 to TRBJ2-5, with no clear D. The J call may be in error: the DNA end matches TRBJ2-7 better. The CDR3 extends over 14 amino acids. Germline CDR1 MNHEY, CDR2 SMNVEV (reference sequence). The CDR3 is CASRRRQSSYEQYF. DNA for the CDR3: TGTGCCAGCAGGCGGCGTCAAAGCTCCTACGAGCAGTACTTC.

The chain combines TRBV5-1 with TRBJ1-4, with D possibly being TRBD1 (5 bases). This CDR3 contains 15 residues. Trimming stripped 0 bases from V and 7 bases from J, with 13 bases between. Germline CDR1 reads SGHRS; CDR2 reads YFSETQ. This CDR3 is CASSLVGSGGEKLFF. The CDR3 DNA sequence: TGCGCCAGCAGCTTGGTTGGCTCGGGGGGTGAAAAACTGTTTTTT.

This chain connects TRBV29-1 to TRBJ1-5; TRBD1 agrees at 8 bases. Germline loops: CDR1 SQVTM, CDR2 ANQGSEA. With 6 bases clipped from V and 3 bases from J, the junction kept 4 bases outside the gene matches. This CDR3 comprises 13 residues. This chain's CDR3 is CSVDRGDNQPQHF. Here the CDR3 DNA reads TGCAGCGTCGACAGGGGCGACAATCAGCCCCAGCATTTT.

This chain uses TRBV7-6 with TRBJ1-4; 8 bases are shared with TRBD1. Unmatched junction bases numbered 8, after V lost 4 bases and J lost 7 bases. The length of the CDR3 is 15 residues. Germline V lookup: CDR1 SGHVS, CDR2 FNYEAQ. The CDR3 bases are TGTGCCAGCAGCTCTCTTGACAGGGGAAGTGAAAAACTGTTTTTT. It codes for CASSSLDRGSEKLFF.

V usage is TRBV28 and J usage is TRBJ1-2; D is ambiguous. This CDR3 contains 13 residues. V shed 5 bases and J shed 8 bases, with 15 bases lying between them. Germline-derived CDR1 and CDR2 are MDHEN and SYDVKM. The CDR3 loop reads CASSPTGITGYTF. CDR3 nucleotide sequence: TGTGCCAGCAGTCCCACGGGGATCACGGGCTACACCTTC.